This entry describes one T cell receptor beta chain. Its antigen specificity is not known. Base-call qualities are not available, and no considerably larger clone is one nucleotide away. The record originates from a study of cytotoxic CD8 clonotypes in ibrutinib-treated CLL (dated by TCRdb to the early 2020s). In the study overall: In this cohort, about 15 patients were treatment-naive and 11 to 12 were relapsed/refractory, while some 17 had unmutated IGHV. Partial responses were observed in about 24 patients and complete responses in 2; after a median follow-up of 68 months, remission was maintained in roughly 14 patients and progression was observed in approximately 12. Response samples were taken after a median of approximately 12 months on treatment, ranging from 6 to 36 months. On average, each sample had some 250,000 productive templates and under 95,000 productive rearrangements. Of the approximately 91 people in the trial, approximately 28 had longitudinal samples available. Cryopreserved peripheral blood mononuclear cells were collected before treatment, at response, and at either disease progression or sustained remission. Every sample from remission and from progressive disease was obtained while the patients were still on ibrutinib.

What the time point label conveys for this sample: about a year on ibrutinib. For TCR beta library preparation, approximately 2 micrograms of genomic DNA were isolated from cryopreserved PBMCs. Longitudinal blood samples from CLL patients receiving ibrutinib monotherapy were subjected to high-throughput TCR beta sequencing. The patients were enrolled in a single-center, open-label phase 2 trial of ibrutinib monotherapy. The goal of deep resolution MiSeq sequencing was a depth between 1 in 1 million and 1 in 200,000 T cells, and coverage averaged 10x per clonotype. TCR beta libraries were generated with the immunoSEQ hsTCRB Kit. Under the source paper's analysis protocol: The data were analyzed with ImmunoSEQ Analyzer and ImmunoSEQ Data Assistant, and V, D and J gene assignments followed IMGT definitions. Clonality, which ranges from 0 to 1, was calculated as one minus the normalized Shannon entropy of productive rearrangement frequencies. Only overrepresented clonotypes making up at least 0.05% of each patient's repertoire were included in the public clonotype analysis. About a dozen repertoires from age-matched healthy donors, obtained from immuneACCESS, served as clonality controls. Held by TCRdb, this immuneACCESS table contains in-frame sequences only and omits some clones. Under half of the omission traces to an unresolved V gene where checked; the cause of the rest is unknown. The V and J calls and clone size are taken from that table; D and trimming were inferred from the DNA. A total of approximately 42,000 clones appear in this sample, roughly two thirds of them only once. The ten largest clones take up 13% of the sample.

V loses 5 bases, J loses 6 bases, and the germline ends lie 11 bases apart. Taken from the germline V gene, the CDR1 and CDR2 loops are SGHTA and FQGNSA. The CDR3 covers 13 residues, taking in both the cysteine and the phenylalanine. This entry keeps only the CDR3 DNA: 39 bases, framed from base 1. Overall results and qualifications from the work: Sustained-remission and progressing patients did not have matched sampling times, and lymph node repertoires were not examined. Public clonotypes were found to be uncommon and were observed to contract or remain stable during treatment; the increase in clonality was shown to reflect expansion of private clonotypes at ibrutinib response. Clonality increased at ibrutinib response, stayed stable in sustained remission, and fell back toward baseline at progression. At baseline, clonality was higher than in age-matched healthy donors and showed a strong correlation with circulating CD8+ T-cell counts.

The chain joins TRBV7-2 to TRBJ2-1, with an unclear D gene assignment. The clonotype originates from a human donor with chronic lymphocytic leukemia. This sample comprised PBMCs, obtained after 12 months of ibrutinib treatment. Read as DNA, the sequence is TGTGCCAGCAGCCCCGCGCCGACCAATGAGCAGTTCTTC. This gives the protein CASSPAPTNEQFF.